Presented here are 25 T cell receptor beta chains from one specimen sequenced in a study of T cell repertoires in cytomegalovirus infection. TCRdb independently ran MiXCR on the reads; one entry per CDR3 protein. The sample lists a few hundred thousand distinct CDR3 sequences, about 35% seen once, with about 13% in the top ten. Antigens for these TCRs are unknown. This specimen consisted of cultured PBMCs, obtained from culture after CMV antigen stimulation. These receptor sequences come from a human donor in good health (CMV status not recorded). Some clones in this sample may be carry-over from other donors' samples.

CDR3 amino acids: CASSLAKNKNTEAFF. CDR3 DNA: TGTGCCAGCAGCTTAGCGAAGAACAAGAACACTGAAGCTTTCTTT. This chain joins TRBV7-4 and TRBJ1-1, with D unresolved. The CDR3 sequence is 15 residues long. Deletions cut 0 bases from V and 1 base from J, with 9 bases between. Germline V gene data show CDR1 as SGHVT and CDR2 as SQSDAQ.

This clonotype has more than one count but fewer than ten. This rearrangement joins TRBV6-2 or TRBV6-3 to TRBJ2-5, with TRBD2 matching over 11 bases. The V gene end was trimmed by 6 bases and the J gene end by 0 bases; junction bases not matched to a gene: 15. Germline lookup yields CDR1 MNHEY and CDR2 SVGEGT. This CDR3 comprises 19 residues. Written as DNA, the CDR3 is TGTGCCAGCAGGATCTTGGGACTAGCGGAAAAAGGGTACCAAGAGACCCAGTACTTC. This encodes CASRILGLAEKGYQETQYF.

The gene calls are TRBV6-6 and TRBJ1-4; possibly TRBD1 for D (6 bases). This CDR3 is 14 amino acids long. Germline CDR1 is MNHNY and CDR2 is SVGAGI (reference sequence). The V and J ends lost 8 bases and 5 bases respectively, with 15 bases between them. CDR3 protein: CASRGQTLNEKLFF. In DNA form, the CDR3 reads TGTGCCAGCCGCGGACAGACTCTAAATGAAAAACTGTTTTTT.

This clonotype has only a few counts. CDR3: CASSPDRARTEAFF. CDR3 coding DNA: TGTGCCAGCAGTCCCGACAGGGCTCGCACTGAAGCTTTCTTT. The chain combines TRBV6-2 or TRBV6-3 with TRBJ1-1, with 7 bases identical to TRBD1. This CDR3 contains 14 residues. CDR1 and CDR2 from the germline V gene are MNHEY and SVGEGT. J was trimmed by 4 bases and V by 5 bases; bases with no gene match: 7.

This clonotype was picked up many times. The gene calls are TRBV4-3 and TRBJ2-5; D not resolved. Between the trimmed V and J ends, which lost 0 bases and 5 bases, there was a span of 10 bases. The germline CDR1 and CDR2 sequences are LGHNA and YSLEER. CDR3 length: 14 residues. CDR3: CASSQEVAAETQYF. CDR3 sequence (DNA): TGCGCCAGCAGCCAAGAGGTAGCAGCCGAGACCCAGTACTTC.

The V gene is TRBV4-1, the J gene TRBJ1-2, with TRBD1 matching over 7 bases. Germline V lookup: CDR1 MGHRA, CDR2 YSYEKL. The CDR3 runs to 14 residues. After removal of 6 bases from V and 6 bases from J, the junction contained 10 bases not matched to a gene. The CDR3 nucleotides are TGCGCCAGCAGTCCGACAGGGAGGATGGATGGCTACACCTTC. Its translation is CASSPTGRMDGYTF.

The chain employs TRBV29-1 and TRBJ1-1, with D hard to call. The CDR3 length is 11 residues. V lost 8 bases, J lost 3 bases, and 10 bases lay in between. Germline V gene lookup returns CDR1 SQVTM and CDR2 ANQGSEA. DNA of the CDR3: TGCAGCCCCCCGGAGGACACTGAAGCTTTCTTT. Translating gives CSPPEDTEAFF.

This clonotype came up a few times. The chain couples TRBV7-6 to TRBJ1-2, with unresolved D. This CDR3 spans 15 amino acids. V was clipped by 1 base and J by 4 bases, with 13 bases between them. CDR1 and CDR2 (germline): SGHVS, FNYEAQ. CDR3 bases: TGTGCCAGCAGCTTAGGTCCCGGGAGCGGCTATGGCTACACCTTC. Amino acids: CASSLGPGSGYGYTF.

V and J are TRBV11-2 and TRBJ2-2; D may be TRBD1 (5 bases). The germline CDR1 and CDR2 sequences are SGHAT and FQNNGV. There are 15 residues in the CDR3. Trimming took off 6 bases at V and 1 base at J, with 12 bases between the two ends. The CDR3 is CASRARQMNTGELFF. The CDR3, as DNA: TGTGCCAGCAGGGCTCGACAGATGAACACCGGGGAGCTGTTTTTT. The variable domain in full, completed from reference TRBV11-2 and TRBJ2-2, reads EAGVAQSPRYKIIEKRQSVAFWCNPISGHATLYWYQQILGQGPKLLIQFQNNGVVDDSQLPKDRFSAERLKGVDSTLKIQPAKLEDSAVYLCASRARQMNTGELFFGEGSRLTVL.

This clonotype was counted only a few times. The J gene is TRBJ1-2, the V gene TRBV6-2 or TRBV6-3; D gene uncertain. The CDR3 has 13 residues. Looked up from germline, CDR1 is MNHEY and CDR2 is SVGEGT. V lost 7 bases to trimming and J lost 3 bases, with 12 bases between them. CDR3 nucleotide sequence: TGTGCCAGCATGTACTTCCCGTACTATGGCTACACCTTC. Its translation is CASMYFPYYGYTF.

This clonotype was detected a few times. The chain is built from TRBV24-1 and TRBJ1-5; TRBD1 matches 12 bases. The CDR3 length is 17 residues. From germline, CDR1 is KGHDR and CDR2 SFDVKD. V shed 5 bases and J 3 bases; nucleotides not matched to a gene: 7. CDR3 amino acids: CATSAEGTGGFNQPQHF. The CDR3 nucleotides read TGTGCCACCAGTGCCGAAGGGACAGGGGGCTTCAATCAGCCCCAGCATTTT.

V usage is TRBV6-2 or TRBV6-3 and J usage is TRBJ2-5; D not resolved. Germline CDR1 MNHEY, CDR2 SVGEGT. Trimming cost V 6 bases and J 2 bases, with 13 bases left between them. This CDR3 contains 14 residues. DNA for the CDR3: TGTGCCAGCAGCCCTTCTTCAAAACAAGAGACCCAGTACTTC. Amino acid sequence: CASSPSSKQETQYF.

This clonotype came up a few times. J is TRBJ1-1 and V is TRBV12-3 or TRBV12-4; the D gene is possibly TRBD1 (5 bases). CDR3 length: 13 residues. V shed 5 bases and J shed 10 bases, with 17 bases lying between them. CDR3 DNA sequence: TGTGCCAGCAGTCTGCGGGAACCCGGGGGAGCTTTCTTT. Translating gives CASSLREPGGAFF.

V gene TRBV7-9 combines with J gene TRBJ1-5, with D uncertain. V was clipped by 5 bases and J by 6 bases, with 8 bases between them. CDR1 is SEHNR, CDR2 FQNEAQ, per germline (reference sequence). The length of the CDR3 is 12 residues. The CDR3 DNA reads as TGTGCCAGCAGCAACCTGGGTCAGCCCCAGCATTTT. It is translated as CASSNLGQPQHF.

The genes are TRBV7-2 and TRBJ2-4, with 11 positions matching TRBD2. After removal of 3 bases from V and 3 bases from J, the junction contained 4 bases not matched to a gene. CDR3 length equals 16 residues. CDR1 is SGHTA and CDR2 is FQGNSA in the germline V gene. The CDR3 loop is CASSFPSGRYKNIQYF. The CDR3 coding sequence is TGTGCCAGCAGCTTTCCTAGCGGGAGGTACAAAAACATTCAGTACTTC.

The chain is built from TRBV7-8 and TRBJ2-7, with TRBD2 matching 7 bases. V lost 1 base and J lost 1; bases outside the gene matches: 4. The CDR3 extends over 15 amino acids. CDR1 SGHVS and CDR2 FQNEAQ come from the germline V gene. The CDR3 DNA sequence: TGTGCCAGCAGCTTAGAGGTGGGGGGGTCCTACGAGCAGTACTTC. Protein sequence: CASSLEVGGSYEQYF. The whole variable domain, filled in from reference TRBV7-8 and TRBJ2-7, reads GAGVSQSPRYKVAKRGQDVALRCDPISGHVSLFWYQQALGQGPEFLTYFQNEAQLDKSGLPSDRFFAERPEGSVSTLKIQRTQQEDSAVYLCASSLEVGGSYEQYFGPGTRLTVT.

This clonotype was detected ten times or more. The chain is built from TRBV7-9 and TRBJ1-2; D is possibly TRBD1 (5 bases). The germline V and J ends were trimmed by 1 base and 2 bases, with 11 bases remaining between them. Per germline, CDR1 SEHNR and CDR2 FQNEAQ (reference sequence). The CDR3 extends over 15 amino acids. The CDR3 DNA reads TGTGCCAGCAGCTTAGGGGGGAGCCTGAACTATGGCTACACCTTC. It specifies CASSLGGSLNYGYTF.

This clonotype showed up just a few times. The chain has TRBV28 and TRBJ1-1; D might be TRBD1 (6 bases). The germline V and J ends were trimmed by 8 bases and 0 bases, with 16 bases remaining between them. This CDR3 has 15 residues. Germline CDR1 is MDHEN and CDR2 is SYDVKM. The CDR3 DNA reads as TGTGCCAGCTGTGGGGGGGCCGTACTGAACACTGAAGCTTTCTTT. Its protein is CASCGGAVLNTEAFF.

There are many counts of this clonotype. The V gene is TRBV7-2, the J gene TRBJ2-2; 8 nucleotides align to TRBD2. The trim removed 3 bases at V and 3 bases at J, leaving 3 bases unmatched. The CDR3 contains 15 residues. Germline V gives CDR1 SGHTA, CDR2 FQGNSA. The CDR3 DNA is TGTGCCAGCAGCTTGGGCGGGGGGTACACCGGGGAGCTGTTTTTT. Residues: CASSLGGGYTGELFF.

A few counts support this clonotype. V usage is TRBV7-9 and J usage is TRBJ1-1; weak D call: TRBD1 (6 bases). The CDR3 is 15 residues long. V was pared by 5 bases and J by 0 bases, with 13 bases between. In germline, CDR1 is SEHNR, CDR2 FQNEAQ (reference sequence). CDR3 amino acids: CASSRRTAMNTEAFF. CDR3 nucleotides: TGTGCCAGCAGCCGGCGGACAGCCATGAACACTGAAGCTTTCTTT.

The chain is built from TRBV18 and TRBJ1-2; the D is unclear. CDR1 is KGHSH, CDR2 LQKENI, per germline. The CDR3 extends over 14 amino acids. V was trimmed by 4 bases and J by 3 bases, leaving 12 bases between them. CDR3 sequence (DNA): TGTGCCAGCTCACTTTCGGACGGCCACTATGGCTACACCTTC. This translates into CASSLSDGHYGYTF.

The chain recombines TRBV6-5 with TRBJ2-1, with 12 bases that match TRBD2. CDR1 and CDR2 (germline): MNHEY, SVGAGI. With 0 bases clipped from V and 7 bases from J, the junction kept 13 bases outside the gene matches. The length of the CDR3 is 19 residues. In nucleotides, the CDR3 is TGTGCCAGCAGTTACTCGAGGGGTAGTTGGGGACTAGCGGGTAATGAGCAGTTCTTC. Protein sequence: CASSYSRGSWGLAGNEQFF.

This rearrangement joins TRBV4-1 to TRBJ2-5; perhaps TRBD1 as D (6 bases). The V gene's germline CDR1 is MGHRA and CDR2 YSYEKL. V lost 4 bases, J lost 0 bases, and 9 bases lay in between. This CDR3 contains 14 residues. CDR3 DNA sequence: TGCGCCAGCAGCCCCAGGGACAACCAAGAGACCCAGTACTTC. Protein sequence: CASSPRDNQETQYF.

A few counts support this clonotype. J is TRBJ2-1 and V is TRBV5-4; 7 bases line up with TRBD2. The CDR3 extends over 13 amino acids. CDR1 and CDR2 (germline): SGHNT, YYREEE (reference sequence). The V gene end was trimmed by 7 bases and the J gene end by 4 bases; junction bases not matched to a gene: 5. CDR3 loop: CASFTSEYNEQFF. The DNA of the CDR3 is TGTGCCAGCTTTACTAGCGAATACAATGAGCAGTTCTTC.

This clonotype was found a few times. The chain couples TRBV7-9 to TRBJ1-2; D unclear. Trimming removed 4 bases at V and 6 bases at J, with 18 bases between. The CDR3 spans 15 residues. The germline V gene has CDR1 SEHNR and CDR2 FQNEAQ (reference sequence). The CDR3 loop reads CASSSIDGGGDGYTF. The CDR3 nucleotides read TGTGCCAGCAGCTCTATCGACGGAGGAGGAGATGGCTACACCTTC.